This T cell receptor (beta chain) was profiled in a study of cytomegalovirus exposure and HLA in healthy donors. This CDR3 is built from 15 residues. The V gene's germline CDR1 is SGHTA and CDR2 FQGNSA. V lost 7 bases and J lost 9; bases outside the gene matches: 9. Study outcomes and limitations: A later analysis showed TCR association rates differing by HLA locus, peaking at DRB1 and lowest at HLA-C. The authors enumerated roughly 160 TCR beta chains as linked to cytomegalovirus.

Researchers ran the PCR with 60 Vbeta and 13 Jbeta primers. Using immunoSEQ multiplex PCR, the repertoire was profiled, and TCRdb retains in-frame clones only, with some absent. Of about 110,000 clones detected, roughly 80% appear once; the ten largest clones hold roughly 3.7%. Of note for this clone: What it recognizes is unknown.

Sample: PBMCs. V is TRBV7-2 and J is TRBJ2-1, with 13 nucleotides matching TRBD2. The sequence derives from a man aged 60 to 75 in good health and CMV-seronegative. The CDR3: CASISTSGGGSEQFF. The CDR3 DNA follows: TGTGCCAGCATCTCAACTAGCGGGGGGGGTAGTGAGCAGTTCTTC. Looking up the rest from reference TRBV7-2 and TRBJ2-1 gives the full variable domain: GAGVSQSPSNKVTEKGKDVELRCDPISGHTALYWYRQSLGQGLEFLIYFQGNSAPDKSGLPSDRFSAERTGGSVSTLTIQRTQQEDSAVYLCASISTSGGGSEQFFGPGTRLTVL.